This T cell receptor beta chain was identified in a study of OX40 agonist ivuxolimab in advanced cancers. For the study at large: The study reported partial responses in three patients: one hepatocellular carcinoma, two cutaneous melanoma.

Study outcomes and limitations: Among some nonresponders, normalized T-cell clonal expansion was also low.

The assay was immunoSEQ multiplex PCR, and TCRdb's table has in-frame clones only and misses some. The profile covers fewer than 45,000 clones, with around 84% appearing a single time and less than 20% taken by the ten largest. On this clone itself: Its specificity is not known.

The CDR3 is 15 amino acids. The V gene lost 2 bases and the J gene lost 10 bases, with 20 bases spanning the gap. CDR1 and CDR2 (germline): SGHTA, FQGTGA. This rearrangement joins TRBV7-3 to TRBJ1-1; D remains ambiguous. This receptor was identified in an adult with an advanced solid tumor such as melanoma, head and neck, liver or kidney cancer. The material was CD4+ or CD8+ T cells sorted from blood, obtained in a trial of the OX40 agonist ivuxolimab. CDR3 DNA: TGTGCCAGCAGCTTATCGTCCGGGCCTGGGAATCGAGCTTTCTTT. This sequence encodes CASSLSSGPGNRAFF.